This T cell receptor (beta chain) was captured in a study of circulating CD8 cells and anti-PD-1 response in melanoma. General study points: At M1, fewer than 8% of TRB clonotypes appeared in multiple subsets.

This clonotype is large within its sample. Its matching antigen is unknown. The QIAseq Immune Repertoire TCR panel built the libraries from approximately 16 ng of total RNA. Each CDR3 protein gets one entry after TCRdb re-called the reads with MiXCR. The sample lists about 400 distinct CDR3 sequences, about 6% occurring once. Germline CDR1 and CDR2: SNHLY and FYNNEI. The CDR3 consists of 18 residues. V was clipped by 0 bases and J by 1 base, with 18 bases between them. Live CD3+CD8+TCRalphabeta+ cells were sorted into four subsets by PD-1 and/or TIGIT. V is TRBV2 and J is TRBJ2-5; the D gene is possibly TRBD1 (6 bases). This clonotype originated in a human donor with melanoma. Sequenced material: CD8+ T cells from PBMCs, taken at baseline or after one month of anti-PD-1 therapy (not recorded which). The CDR3 is CASSEAQSGAFGQETQYF. Here the CDR3 DNA reads TGTGCCAGCAGTGAAGCGCAGTCAGGGGCGTTTGGCCAAGAGACCCAGTACTTC.